The source of this TCR beta chain is a study of Graves' ophthalmopathy and Graves' hyperthyroidism. The CDR3 covers 14 residues. The germline V gene has CDR1 GTSNPN and CDR2 SVGIG (reference sequence). V dropped 0 bases and J dropped 14 bases, with 17 bases sitting between them. The hyperthyroidism patients, aged 18 to 65, had been newly diagnosed, with under 2 months' duration. On this clonotype itself: Its antigen is as yet unknown. It may be a read error: a sequence one base away is much more abundant.

TCR beta CDR3 regions were amplified from RNA transcripts. HTBI primers were employed in first-round RT-PCR, then a second-round multiplex PCR followed. TCRdb reanalysed the multiplex PCR reads using MiXCR and keeps one entry per CDR3 protein. Here the sample spans some 370,000 distinct CDR3 sequences, roughly 17% being singletons. Points from the study as a whole: Clonotypes were expanded in thyroid at above 0.001 frequency, and most also appeared in blood.

V is TRBV30 and J is TRBJ1-6; D not resolved. Sequenced: peripheral blood. The TCR sequence derives from an adult woman with stable Graves' hyperthyroidism. The CDR3 reads CAWSVRCLAAALHF. The CDR3 nucleotides are TGTGCCTGGAGTGTACGATGTCTGGCCGCTGCCCTCCACTTT.